The rows below give T cell receptor beta chains drawn from one sample of a study of identical twins. Each CDR3 protein gets one entry after TCRdb re-called the 5' RACE reads with MiXCR. The table has some 1,600,000 distinct CDR3 sequences, about 31% seen once. Sequenced material: cord blood. The receptors here all came from a newborn girl in good health. Each CDR3 is given with its conserved first and last residue. D genes are given only for firm matches. Size is omitted from some rows. Given values are once, few, many or a class for expanded clones.

CDR3aa	CDR3nt	j_gene	abundance	v_gene	d_gene
CASSLYKQRTGELFF	TGTGCCAGCAGTTTATATAAACAGCGGACCGGGGAGCTGTTTTTT	TRBJ2-2	.	TRBV27	.
CASSPIGQPQHF	TGTGCCAGCAGTCCTATCGGACAGCCCCAGCATTTT	TRBJ1-5	few	TRBV27	.
CSARDTKQFF	TGCAGTGCTAGAGATACGAAGCAGTTCTTC	TRBJ2-1	.	TRBV20-1	.
CASSHVLISEQFF	TGTGCCAGCAGCCACGTCCTAATCAGTGAGCAGTTCTTC	TRBJ2-1	many	TRBV14	.
CACSGASSGANVLTF	TGTGCCTGCAGCGGGGCTAGCTCTGGGGCCAACGTCCTGACTTTC	TRBJ2-6	.	TRBV6-1	TRBD2
CASSYSQSSYEQYF	TGTGCCAGCAGTTACTCCCAGAGCTCCTACGAGCAGTACTTC	TRBJ2-7	many	TRBV6-2/TRBV6-3	.
CASGPGLSRTDTQYF	TGTGCCAGCGGCCCTGGACTATCCCGCACAGATACGCAGTATTTT	TRBJ2-3	.	TRBV7-2	.
CASSEGWETQYF	TGTGCCAGCAGTGAAGGCTGGGAGACCCAGTACTTC	TRBJ2-5	.	TRBV2	.
CASTLGGGSPLHF	TGTGCCAGCACCCTTGGGGGGGGGTCACCCCTCCACTTT	TRBJ1-6	.	TRBV28	.
CASSLGTSGFSYNEQFF	TGTGCCAGCAGCTTAGGAACTAGCGGCTTCTCCTACAATGAGCAGTTCTTC	TRBJ2-1	.	TRBV7-2	TRBD2
CASKQGSNTEAFF	TGCGCCAGCAAACAGGGATCGAACACTGAAGCTTTCTTT	TRBJ1-1	.	TRBV10-1	.
CSVTPAVKGSTEAFF	TGCAGCGTTACACCGGCGGTTAAGGGAAGCACTGAAGCTTTCTTT	TRBJ1-1	.	TRBV29-1	.
CASSKVFSSGQGKREFGSYEQYF	TGTGCCAGCAGCAAAGTCTTTTCCAGCGGACAGGGCAAGCGGGAGTTTGGTTCCTACGAGCAGTACTTC	TRBJ2-7	few	TRBV21-1	.
CASTKYGEMDTQYF	TGTGCCAGCACCAAATATGGAGAGATGGATACGCAGTATTTT	TRBJ2-3	few	TRBV6-5	.
CASSELGLGTDTRYF	TGTGCCAGCAGTGAGTTAGGACTAGGGACGGATACGCGGTATTTT	TRBJ2-3	.	TRBV2	TRBD2
CAISDEGATDTQYF	TGTGCCATCAGTGACGAGGGTGCTACAGATACGCAGTATTTT	TRBJ2-3	.	TRBV10-3	.
CASSRSSTNEKLFF	TGTGCCAGCAGCCGATCCTCAACTAATGAAAAACTGTTTTTT	TRBJ1-4	few	TRBV7-2	.
CASSIGLAGAEQYF	TGCGCCAGCAGCATCGGACTAGCGGGAGCCGAGCAGTACTTC	TRBJ2-7	.	TRBV5-1	TRBD2
CASGLERLAASYEQYF	TGTGCCAGCGGACTAGAAAGACTAGCGGCCTCCTACGAGCAGTACTTC	TRBJ2-7	few	TRBV28	TRBD2
CASSEGAAQETQYF	TGTGCCAGCAGTGAAGGGGCAGCCCAAGAGACCCAGTACTTC	TRBJ2-5	.	TRBV2	.
CSARDQRGWYNEQFF	TGCAGTGCTAGAGACCAGCGGGGGTGGTACAATGAGCAGTTCTTC	TRBJ2-1	.	TRBV20-1	TRBD2
CSARRNLDRVYGYTF	TGCAGTGCTAGAAGGAACTTAGACAGGGTCTATGGCTACACCTTC	TRBJ1-2	.	TRBV20-1	TRBD1
CASHSMGGTSPSGNTIYF	TGTGCCAGCCACTCGATGGGTGGGACATCTCCCTCTGGAAACACCATATATTTT	TRBJ1-3	.	TRBV28	.
CASSRRTGTGNEQYF	TGTGCCAGCAGTCGTAGGACAGGGACGGGGAATGAGCAGTACTTC	TRBJ2-7	.	TRBV6-5	TRBD1
CASSSGGTSSYNEQFF	TGCGCCAGCAGTTCGGGGGGGACTAGCTCCTACAATGAGCAGTTCTTC	TRBJ2-1	.	TRBV5-1	TRBD2